These T cell receptor beta chains were read from a single sample in a study of blood T cell repertoires in COVID-19. Libraries were prepared by immunoSEQ multiplex PCR; TCRdb keeps only in-frame clonotypes and omits some of them. Of about 180,000 clones detected, 70% to 90% appear once; the ten largest clones hold just under 2.5%. Sequenced: peripheral blood. The receptors originated from a man aged 40-49 years with active or convalescent COVID-19. The CDR3 runs from the conserved cysteine through the conserved F or W. The order of the fields is D gene, J gene, clone size, V gene, CDR3 DNA, CDR3 protein. The D gene is left open where the match is weak. For some rows the clone size is stated as once, few or many, or as a class when expanded; others skip it.

D: -
J: TRBJ1-2
size: -
V: TRBV2
DNA: TGTGCCAGCAAAGAGGGCAGACTCTATGGCTACACCTTC
CDR3: CASKEGRLYGYTF

D: -
J: TRBJ1-1
size: -
V: TRBV12-3/TRBV12-4
DNA: TGTGCCAGCAGTTTCTTTCCTAACACTGAAGCTTTCTTT
CDR3: CASSFFPNTEAFF

D: TRBD1
J: TRBJ2-5
size: -
V: TRBV5-4
DNA: TGTGCCAGCAGAGGGACAGGGAATTTGGAGACCCAGTACTTC
CDR3: CASRGTGNLETQYF

D: -
J: TRBJ1-4
size: -
V: TRBV7-9
DNA: TGTGCCAGCAGCTTTGGTGCGGCGGAGAGGGAACTGTTTTTT
CDR3: CASSFGAAERELFF

D: -
J: TRBJ2-6
size: -
V: TRBV7-3
DNA: TGTGCCAGCAGCTTCGGGGGAGGGGCCAACGTCCTGACTTTC
CDR3: CASSFGGGANVLTF

D: -
J: TRBJ1-2
size: -
V: TRBV19
DNA: TGTGCCAGTAGTCCCGGGGGGGGACGTAACTATGGCTACACCTTC
CDR3: CASSPGGGRNYGYTF

D: -
J: TRBJ1-3
size: once
V: TRBV9
DNA: TGTGCCAGCAGCGCCACATGGAGCTCTGGAAACACCATATATTTT
CDR3: CASSATWSSGNTIYF

D: -
J: TRBJ2-7
size: -
V: TRBV13
DNA: TGTGCCAGCAGCTTAGGGACTAGGCCATACGAGCAGTACTTC
CDR3: CASSLGTRPYEQYF

D: TRBD1
J: TRBJ1-1
size: -
V: TRBV5-1
DNA: TGCGCCAGCAGCTCTTTACAGGGGAGCGCTGAAGCTTTCTTT
CDR3: CASSSLQGSAEAFF

D: TRBD1
J: TRBJ1-5
size: -
V: TRBV7-2
DNA: TGTGCCAGCAGCCCCGACAGGGGGGGAATTCAGCCCCAGCATTTT
CDR3: CASSPDRGGIQPQHF

D: -
J: TRBJ1-6
size: -
V: TRBV27
DNA: TGTGCCAGCAGTCCGACGGGGGGGTATAATTCACCCCTCCACTTT
CDR3: CASSPTGGYNSPLHF

D: TRBD1
J: TRBJ1-6
size: -
V: TRBV7-2
DNA: TGTGCCAGCAGCGTCCGACAGGGTCTAAATAATTCACCCCTCCACTTT
CDR3: CASSVRQGLNNSPLHF

D: TRBD1
J: TRBJ1-2
size: -
V: TRBV5-1
DNA: TGCGCCAGCAAGCTTGATGGGACAGGCGCCTATGGCTACACCTTC
CDR3: CASKLDGTGAYGYTF

D: TRBD2
J: TRBJ2-7
size: -
V: TRBV5-1
DNA: TGCGCCAGCAGCTTAGGGACTAGCGGGGGGGCCGTGTCCTACGAGCAGTACTTC
CDR3: CASSLGTSGGAVSYEQYF

D: TRBD1
J: TRBJ1-3
size: -
V: TRBV19
DNA: TGTGCCAGTAGTATTCCGGGGACAGTCTCTGGAAACACCATATATTTT
CDR3: CASSIPGTVSGNTIYF

D: -
J: TRBJ2-2
size: -
V: TRBV29-1
DNA: TGCAGCGTCCAGACAGTGAACACCGGGGAGCTGTTTTTT
CDR3: CSVQTVNTGELFF

D: TRBD1
J: TRBJ1-2
size: -
V: TRBV7-2
DNA: TGTGCCAGCAGCTTAGACTTCGGGACAGGGGACGGCTACACCTTC
CDR3: CASSLDFGTGDGYTF

D: TRBD1
J: TRBJ2-2
size: -
V: TRBV30
DNA: TGTGCCCGGGACAGGGAAGGCACCGGGGAGCTGTTTTTT
CDR3: CARDREGTGELFF

D: -
J: TRBJ1-1
size: -
V: TRBV5-4
DNA: TGTGCCAGCAGCCAGACAGTTACCATGAACACTGAAGCTTTCTTT
CDR3: CASSQTVTMNTEAFF

D: -
J: TRBJ1-3
size: -
V: TRBV19
DNA: TGTGCCAGTAGCACACCCGACACAGACCCTGGAAACACCATATATTTT
CDR3: CASSTPDTDPGNTIYF

D: TRBD2
J: TRBJ2-7
size: -
V: TRBV6-5
DNA: TGTGCCAGCAGTTTTAGCGGGGCTTCCTACGAGCAGTACTTC
CDR3: CASSFSGASYEQYF

D: TRBD1
J: TRBJ1-1
size: -
V: TRBV29-1
DNA: TGCAGCGTCGCCCGACAGGGTCTTAACACTGAAGCTTTCTTT
CDR3: CSVARQGLNTEAFF

D: TRBD2
J: TRBJ2-2
size: -
V: TRBV15
DNA: TGTGCCACCAGCCCAGCGGGGGCGAACACCGGGGAGCTGTTTTTT
CDR3: CATSPAGANTGELFF

D: -
J: TRBJ1-2
size: -
V: TRBV7-8
DNA: TGTGCCAGCAGCTCCGCCTCCCCCGCACAGGGTAAATATGTTGGCTACACCTTC
CDR3: CASSSASPAQGKYVGYTF

D: TRBD1
J: TRBJ2-1
size: -
V: TRBV5-1
DNA: TGCGCCAGCAGCCCCACCGGGACAGGGAAGTTTGAGCAGTTCTTC
CDR3: CASSPTGTGKFEQFF

D: TRBD1
J: TRBJ2-2
size: -
V: TRBV4-2
DNA: TGTGCCAGCAGCCAAGAGACAGGGTGGACCGGGGAGCTGTTTTTT
CDR3: CASSQETGWTGELFF

D: -
J: TRBJ2-7
size: few
V: TRBV20-1
DNA: TGCAGTGCTAGGGTTACTTACGAGCAGTACTTC
CDR3: CSARVTYEQYF

D: TRBD1
J: TRBJ1-1
size: -
V: TRBV10-2
DNA: TGCGCCAGCAGGTCAGGGGGCACTGAAGCTTTCTTT
CDR3: CASRSGGTEAFF

D: -
J: TRBJ1-6
size: once
V: TRBV19
DNA: TGTGCCAGTAGTATCGTGGGCACCCTAATGGGCTCCTATAATTCACCCCTCCACTTT
CDR3: CASSIVGTLMGSYNSPLHF

D: -
J: TRBJ2-7
size: -
V: TRBV2
DNA: TGTGCCAGCAGTGAAGCGAGTAGCTTCAGGGCCCAAGGTCAGCAGTACTTC
CDR3: CASSEASSFRAQGQQYF

D: -
J: TRBJ2-3
size: -
V: TRBV6-6
DNA: TGTGCCAGCAGTTCTGGGGCTCTCATCACAGATACGCAGTATTTT
CDR3: CASSSGALITDTQYF

D: TRBD2
J: TRBJ2-7
size: -
V: TRBV20-1
DNA: TGCAGTGCTAGTTTCGGACTAGCGGGGGGGCCGTTTCCGCGTGAGCAGTACTTC
CDR3: CSASFGLAGGPFPREQYF

D: -
J: TRBJ1-3
size: -
V: TRBV7-8
DNA: TGTGCCAGCAGCTTAGAAGGCGGAAATGGAAACACCATATATTTT
CDR3: CASSLEGGNGNTIYF

D: -
J: TRBJ1-3
size: -
V: TRBV4-2
DNA: TGTGCCAGCAGCCAAGAAGCCTTGCCAGGAAACACCATATATTTT
CDR3: CASSQEALPGNTIYF

D: -
J: TRBJ2-2
size: -
V: TRBV19
DNA: TGTGCCAGTAGTATAGTAGTTACGACCGGGGAGCTGTTTTTT
CDR3: CASSIVVTTGELFF

D: -
J: TRBJ2-7
size: few
V: TRBV21-1
DNA: TGTGCCAGCAGCAAAGGTCGAGCGAAGATCTACGAGCAGTACTTC
CDR3: CASSKGRAKIYEQYF

D: -
J: TRBJ1-1
size: -
V: TRBV10-3
DNA: TGTGCCATCAGCGAAGGGGGGAACACTGAAGCTTTCTTT
CDR3: CAISEGGNTEAFF

D: TRBD1
J: TRBJ1-1
size: -
V: TRBV5-5
DNA: TGTGCCAGCAGCTTGGTGGGGGCGAGCAGGGGGCCGGGGACTGAAGCTTTCTTT
CDR3: CASSLVGASRGPGTEAFF

D: -
J: TRBJ1-3
size: -
V: TRBV2
DNA: TGTGCCAGCCCAAGGAGGAGATTCTCTGGAAACACCATATATTTT
CDR3: CASPRRRFSGNTIYF

D: TRBD2
J: TRBJ2-7
size: -
V: TRBV5-1
DNA: TGCGCCAGCAGCTACGATGGAAGGGGTCTAGCGGGGGGCGAATGGTACTTC
CDR3: CASSYDGRGLAGGEWYF

D: -
J: TRBJ1-2
size: -
V: TRBV15
DNA: TGTGCCACCAGCAGAGATTATGATGTCAGGGTGGGTGGCTACACCTTC
CDR3: CATSRDYDVRVGGYTF

D: -
J: TRBJ1-5
size: -
V: TRBV4-1
DNA: TGCGCCAGCAGCCAGGGCGCGATCAATCAGCCCCAGCATTTT
CDR3: CASSQGAINQPQHF

D: -
J: TRBJ1-1
size: once
V: TRBV12-3/TRBV12-4
DNA: TGTGCCAGCAGTACAACAGAGAACACTGAAGCTTTCTTT
CDR3: CASSTTENTEAFF

D: TRBD2
J: TRBJ2-7
size: -
V: TRBV2
DNA: TGTGCCAGCAACACGGGGGGGTCCTCCTACGAGCAGTACTTC
CDR3: CASNTGGSSYEQYF

D: -
J: TRBJ1-1
size: -
V: TRBV6-5
DNA: TGTGCCAGCAGTTACTCGGAGGTCCGCACTGAAGCTTTCTTT
CDR3: CASSYSEVRTEAFF

D: TRBD2
J: TRBJ2-7
size: -
V: TRBV5-1
DNA: TGCGCCAGCAGCACACGGACTAGGGGTTACGAGCAGTACTTC
CDR3: CASSTRTRGYEQYF

D: -
J: TRBJ1-6
size: -
V: TRBV27
DNA: TGTGCCAGCAGTTATTTGGACAATAATTCACCCCTCCACTTT
CDR3: CASSYLDNNSPLHF